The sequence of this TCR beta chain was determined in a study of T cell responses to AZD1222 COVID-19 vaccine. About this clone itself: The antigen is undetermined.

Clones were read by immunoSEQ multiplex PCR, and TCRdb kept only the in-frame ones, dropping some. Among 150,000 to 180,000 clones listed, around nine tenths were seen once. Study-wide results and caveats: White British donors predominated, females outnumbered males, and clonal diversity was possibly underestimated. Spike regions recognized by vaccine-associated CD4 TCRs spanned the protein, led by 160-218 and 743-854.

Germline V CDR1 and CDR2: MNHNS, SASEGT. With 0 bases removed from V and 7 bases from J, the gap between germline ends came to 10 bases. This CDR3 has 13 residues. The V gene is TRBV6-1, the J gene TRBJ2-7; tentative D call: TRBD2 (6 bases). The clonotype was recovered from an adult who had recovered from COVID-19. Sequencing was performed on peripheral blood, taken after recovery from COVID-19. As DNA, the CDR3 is TGTGCCAGCAGTGAAGCGCGGGGTGGTGAGCAGTACTTC. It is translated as CASSEARGGEQYF.